Listed below are T cell receptor beta chains from one sample, sequenced in a study. TCRdb ran MiXCR on the 5' RACE reads and lists one entry per CDR3 protein. The data contain several thousand distinct CDR3 sequences, approximately 70% of them singletons. The sample comprised tumor-infiltrating Tregs sorted from the breast tumor. The receptors originated from a female donor with breast cancer. Both conserved end residues are trimmed from each CDR3. The order of the fields is CDR3 length, V gene, J gene, CDR3 protein.

14	TRBV20-1	TRBJ2-7	SATNPTGASSYEQY
11	TRBV20-1	TRBJ2-3	SAGGGSTDTQY
13	TRBV5-1	TRBJ2-3	ASSLGDRVADTQY
13	TRBV20-1	TRBJ2-7	SAKLGYGNTYEQY
14	TRBV12-3/TRBV12-4	TRBJ2-4	ASSPHRTGYHSIQY
10	TRBV7-2	TRBJ2-5	ASSVGLAGSQ
14	TRBV5-1	TRBJ2-6	ASNLEGGPGANVLT
11	TRBV5-1	TRBJ2-1	ASSLVQNNEQF
14	TRBV18	TRBJ2-7	ASSPQGVGANYEQY
12	TRBV7-3	TRBJ2-5	ASSPGGYLETQY
11	TRBV29-1	TRBJ2-7	SALAGGDREQY
11	TRBV20-1	TRBJ2-7	SARDGATYEQY
15	TRBV7-6	TRBJ2-3	ASSLRQAGTSTDTQY
13	TRBV7-9	TRBJ2-1	ASSPIAGGPDEQF
11	TRBV29-1	TRBJ2-5	SVTTSGQETQY
12	TRBV9	TRBJ2-5	ASSEDRAAGAQY
17	TRBV5-5	TRBJ2-5	ASSLYDRDEGELQETQY
10	TRBV29-1	TRBJ2-7	SVGRGSYEQY
11	TRBV5-1	TRBJ2-3	ASSPGTRDTQY
9	TRBV5-1	TRBJ2-3	ASSFTDTQY
16	TRBV4-1	TRBJ2-1	ASSQGVSRGTVNNEQF
16	TRBV20-1	TRBJ2-1	SATGNTGGLAHYNEQF
10	TRBV29-1	TRBJ2-7	SVGTGPYEQY
11	TRBV30	TRBJ2-3	ALTPGGADTQY
11	TRBV7-3	TRBJ1-2	ASSKQGTHGYT
12	TRBV29-1	TRBJ1-1	SAGGGTGVSEAF
11	TRBV4-1	TRBJ1-2	ASSQGGGYGYT
11	TRBV7-2	TRBJ1-1	ASSLIQGGEAF
17	TRBV5-1	TRBJ2-7	ASSPGTSGNGSSSYEQY
10	TRBV6-6	TRBJ2-1	ASSEWGYEQF
13	TRBV5-6	TRBJ2-7	ASSLGLGQGEEQY
13	TRBV7-8	TRBJ2-7	AGSPGSGGSYEQY
13	TRBV6-5	TRBJ2-1	ASSSGLAGGNEQF
14	TRBV5-6	TRBJ1-1	ASSLIRMGLGTEAF
12	TRBV29-1	TRBJ2-6	RASGFSGANVLT
12	TRBV3-1	TRBJ1-2	ASSQIGLNYGYT
12	TRBV5-1	TRBJ1-1	ASSAGTTNTEAF
19	TRBV4-2	TRBJ1-3	ASSQERLARGRLSSGNTIY
13	TRBV5-1	TRBJ1-2	ASSLQSGTGIGYT
12	TRBV7-3	TRBJ2-3	ASSTGTLGGAQY
13	TRBV6-5	TRBJ1-2	ASSTGTVNNYGYT
15	TRBV28	TRBJ1-2	ASSLSRPIQENYGYT
15	TRBV20-1	TRBJ1-1	SARDYEGAGGNTEAF
11	TRBV11-2	TRBJ2-5	ASSARGQETQY
11	TRBV20-1	TRBJ1-5	SALQTGAAPQH
14	TRBV3-1	TRBJ2-3	ASSQAKGSRTDTQY
13	TRBV20-1	TRBJ2-5	SARGGSSGQETQY
13	TRBV28	TRBJ1-1	ASSSPGGTNTEAF
13	TRBV3-1	TRBJ1-2	ASSQRSAGAQGYT
16	TRBV7-2	TRBJ2-7	ASSSRGNIRGSSYEQY